Below, 20 T cell receptor beta chains from the same sample are listed, as sequenced in a study of blood T cell repertoires in COVID-19. This table comes from immunoSEQ multiplex PCR, and its TCRdb copy is limited to in-frame clones, with some not included. The table lists approximately 220,000 clones, 65% to 90% of them singletons. The sample was peripheral blood. These receptors were obtained from a man aged 50-59 years with acute or convalescent COVID-19.

The chain joins TRBV2 to TRBJ1-1; D is unresolved. Trimming left V 0 bases short and J 3 bases short, with 8 bases between. Germline V CDR1 and CDR2: SNHLY, FYNNEI. CDR3 size: 14 residues. The CDR3 coding sequence is TGTGCCAGCAGTGAAGCACAGAGGGACACTGAAGCTTTCTTT. Translated, it gives CASSEAQRDTEAFF. The full variable domain, in which reference TRBV2 and TRBJ1-1 provide the parts outside the CDR3, is EPEVTQTPSHQVTQMGQEVILRCVPISNHLYFYWYRQILGQKVEFLVSFYNNEISEKSEIFDDQFSVERPDGSNFTLKIRSTKLEDSAMYFCASSEAQRDTEAFFGQGTRLTVV.

The chain joins TRBV6-2 or TRBV6-3 to TRBJ1-2, with D uncertain. The V gene lost 6 bases and the J gene lost 0 bases, with 17 bases spanning the gap. There are 16 residues in the CDR3. Germline V gene sequence: CDR1 MNHEY, CDR2 SVGEGT. The DNA of the CDR3 is TGTGCCAGCAGACCTACTCCGGGAGATTCTAACTATGGCTACACCTTC. Its translation is CASRPTPGDSNYGYTF.

The chain uses TRBV6-5 and TRBJ2-7, with a possible D match to TRBD2 (6 bases). CDR3 length: 16 residues. Germline V lookup: CDR1 MNHEY, CDR2 SVGAGI. V shed 0 bases and J shed 0 bases, with 12 bases lying between them. CDR3 nucleotide sequence: TGTGCCAGCAGTTACTCTCTGCCTAGCGCCTCCTACGAGCAGTACTTC. Protein sequence: CASSYSLPSASYEQYF.

This chain uses TRBV2 with TRBJ1-6, with 11 bases lining up with TRBD1. CDR3 length equals 14 residues. Per the germline V gene, CDR1 is SNHLY and CDR2 is FYNNEI. V shed 7 bases and J 6 bases; nucleotides not matched to a gene: 2. CDR3 protein: CASKGQGVNSPLHF. CDR3 DNA sequence: TGTGCCAGCAAGGGACAGGGGGTTAATTCACCCCTCCACTTT.

The chain joins TRBV5-8 to TRBJ1-4, with D uncertain. CDR1 SGHTS and CDR2 YDEGEE come from the germline V gene. Trimming removed 3 bases from V and 0 bases from J, with 6 bases in between. CDR3 length equals 14 residues. The CDR3 DNA is TGTGCCAGCAGCTACATCCCAACTAATGAAAAACTGTTTTTT. As protein: CASSYIPTNEKLFF.

Here the CDR3 reads CASSEGRSNQPQHF. CDR3 coding DNA: TGTGCCAGCAGTGAAGGCAGGTCTAATCAGCCCCAGCATTTT. The chain employs TRBV6-1 and TRBJ1-5; D uncertain. This CDR3 is 14 amino acids long. Between the trimmed V and J ends, which lost 1 base and 4 bases, there was a span of 8 bases. Germline V gene sequence: CDR1 MNHNS, CDR2 SASEGT.

The J gene is TRBJ1-6, the V gene TRBV6-1; D may be TRBD1 (6 bases). V was shortened by 3 bases and J by 10 bases, with 16 bases between the two germline ends. Germline V gene data show CDR1 as MNHNS and CDR2 as SASEGT. The CDR3 length is 15 residues. In nucleotides, the CDR3 is TGTGCCAGCAGTGATCACCTCAGGGGTGCATCACCCCTCCACTTT. Amino acid sequence: CASSDHLRGASPLHF.

In its sample, this clone was seen a few times. The chain joins TRBV2 to TRBJ1-5; TRBD1 agrees at 7 bases. Trimming took 6 bases from V and 3 from J; bases not matched to a gene: 8. The CDR3 contains 15 residues. Germline V gene data show CDR1 as SNHLY and CDR2 as FYNNEI. The CDR3 spells CASREMTGNNQPQHF. CDR3 DNA sequence: TGTGCCAGCAGGGAGATGACAGGGAACAATCAGCCCCAGCATTTT.

V gene TRBV7-8 combines with J gene TRBJ2-7; TRBD1 aligns across 7 bases. The CDR3 consists of 19 residues. Trimming removed 4 bases from V and 0 bases from J; junction bases left unmatched: 18. CDR1 is SGHVS and CDR2 is FQNEAQ in the germline V gene. CDR3 loop: CASSSRPGQPGKSSYEQYF. The CDR3 region has the DNA TGTGCCAGCAGCTCTCGACCGGGACAGCCAGGTAAAAGCTCCTACGAGCAGTACTTC.

This clone occurred a few times. V usage is TRBV7-2 and J usage is TRBJ1-5; the D is unclear. Germline-derived CDR1 and CDR2 are SGHTA and FQGNSA. CDR3 length: 15 residues. Trimming took 6 bases from V and 2 from J, leaving 14 bases between them. The CDR3 here is CASSSILGGNQPQHF. CDR3 nucleotide sequence: TGTGCCAGCAGTTCAATACTCGGAGGCAATCAGCCCCAGCATTTT.

The V and J genes are TRBV18 and TRBJ1-2; TRBD1 aligns across 9 bases. Trimming took 6 bases from V and 0 from J; bases not matched to a gene: 11. The CDR3 totals 17 residues. Germline CDR1 reads KGHSH; CDR2 reads LQKENI. The CDR3 spells CASSGGATGGSNYGYTF. The CDR3 DNA reads TGTGCCAGCTCCGGCGGTGCAACAGGGGGCTCTAACTATGGCTACACCTTC.

The rearrangement links TRBV19 to TRBJ2-4; 9 bases line up with TRBD1. V was clipped by 3 bases and J by 7 bases; unmatched bases: 4. Germline CDR1 reads LNHDA; CDR2 reads SQIVND (reference sequence). The CDR3 has 14 residues. For the CDR3, the DNA is TGTGCCAGTAGTATGGACAGGGGTTCTAACATTCAGTACTTC. This codes for CASSMDRGSNIQYF.

The V and J genes are TRBV7-3 and TRBJ2-3; D is possibly TRBD1 (5 bases). CDR1 SGHTA and CDR2 FQGTGA come from the germline V gene. The CDR3 has 16 amino acids. V lost 1 base and J lost 2, with 13 bases in between. The CDR3 DNA is TGTGCCAGCAGCTTAAGCCCCGGCAGGGCCACAGATACGCAGTATTTT. Its protein is CASSLSPGRATDTQYF.

This rearrangement joins TRBV5-1 to TRBJ2-5; D may be TRBD2 (5 bases). The CDR3 loop spans 14 amino acids. Germline CDR1 is SGHRS and CDR2 is YFSETQ. Between the trimmed V and J ends, which lost 4 bases and 2 bases, there was a span of 12 bases. The CDR3 sequence is CASSPGLVQETQYF. CDR3 nucleotides: TGCGCCAGCAGCCCCGGACTCGTACAAGAGACCCAGTACTTC. The full variable domain, in which reference TRBV5-1 and TRBJ2-5 provide the parts outside the CDR3, is KAGVTQTPRYLIKTRGQQVTLSCSPISGHRSVSWYQQTPGQGLQFLFEYFSETQRNKGNFPGRFSGRQFSNSRSEMNVSTLELGDSALYLCASSPGLVQETQYFGPGTRLLVL.

The rearrangement joins TRBV7-8 to TRBJ1-2; no definite D call. The CDR3 covers 14 residues. Between the trimmed V and J ends, which lost 6 bases and 6 bases, there was a span of 17 bases. Germline loops: CDR1 SGHVS, CDR2 FQNEAQ. This CDR3 reads CASSSLGRSDGYTF. Here the CDR3 DNA reads TGTGCCAGCAGTTCCCTCGGGAGGAGCGATGGCTACACCTTC.

The CDR3 region has the DNA TGTGCCAGCACCCGGGACTACCACAGGGAAGAGACCCAGTACTTC. It yields the protein CASTRDYHREETQYF. V is TRBV6-5 and J is TRBJ2-5, with D perhaps TRBD2 (7 bases). The CDR3 has 15 amino acids. Germline CDR1 MNHEY, CDR2 SVGAGI. Trimming took 7 bases from V and 3 from J, leaving 18 bases between them.

This chain uses TRBV5-1 with TRBJ2-7; the D gene is possibly TRBD2 (8 bases). The length of the CDR3 is 15 residues. Per germline, CDR1 SGHRS and CDR2 YFSETQ. V was clipped by 4 bases and J by 5 bases, with 19 bases between them. CDR3 DNA: TGCGCCAGCAGCCCCCCCGGGAGGGGGCTGAACGAGCAGTACTTC. Protein product: CASSPPGRGLNEQYF.

This clone was seen only a few times. This chain joins TRBV28 and TRBJ1-2; D uncertain. Trimming removed 5 bases at V and 7 bases at J, with 14 bases between. CDR1 and CDR2 (germline): MDHEN, SYDVKM. The CDR3 spans 13 residues. The CDR3 here is CASSRDGSIGYTF. The CDR3 bases are TGTGCCAGCAGTCGAGACGGGAGTATTGGCTACACCTTC.

The V call is TRBV5-1, the J call TRBJ2-5, with D hard to call. The V gene's germline CDR1 is SGHRS and CDR2 YFSETQ. V was clipped by 4 bases and J by 1 base, with 5 bases between them. This CDR3 has 12 amino acids. For the CDR3, the DNA is TGCGCCAGCAGCCCGGGCCAAGAGACCCAGTACTTC. It specifies CASSPGQETQYF.

CDR3 DNA sequence: TGTGCCAGCAGCTCTCATGGGACAGGGCTCTCTGGAAACACCATATATTTT. Its protein is CASSSHGTGLSGNTIYF. V usage is TRBV5-5 and J usage is TRBJ1-3; 9 bases align to TRBD1. This CDR3 has 17 amino acids. Germline trimming cut 3 bases from V and 0 bases from J; bases unmatched to any gene: 7. The germline gives CDR1 SGHKS, CDR2 YYEKEE (reference sequence).